This T cell receptor beta chain was obtained from a study of shared clonotypes between healthy human individuals. Overall study results and limits: Shared across a few donors were around 4.7% of the naive CD4 clonotypes. Represented diversity, genetic and exposure-history alike, was limited by few donors.

Naivety among CD8 cells was defined by CD45RO negativity and positive CCR7 selection, thereby excluding terminally differentiated effector memory CD45RA+ cells. Every donor, a Caucasian adult, lived in Nashville, Tennessee. Remarks on this clone: Its specificity is not known. The same CDR3 can be traced to other DNA sequences in this sample.

The V gene's germline CDR1 is SGHAT and CDR2 FQNNGV. Trimming shortened V by 1 base and J by 1 base, and 8 bases separated the two germline ends. The CDR3 covers 14 residues. In the sorted-subset replicate PCRs, approximately 200 ng DNA, 29,000 or so T cell genomes, was used. The repertoire was sequenced with immunoSEQ multiplex PCR; TCRdb's copy has only in-frame clones and lacks some. The data show some 2.1 million clones, with about 95% seen just once and around 1.1% held by the top ten. This rearrangement joins TRBV11-2 to TRBJ2-7; no definite D call. Sequencing was carried out using naive CD8+ T cells sorted from blood. This TCR was sampled from a man aged 18 to 30 in good health. The CDR3 nucleotides read TGTGCCAGCAGCTTAGGCGGCAGATCCTACGAGCAGTACTTC. It is translated as CASSLGGRSYEQYF.